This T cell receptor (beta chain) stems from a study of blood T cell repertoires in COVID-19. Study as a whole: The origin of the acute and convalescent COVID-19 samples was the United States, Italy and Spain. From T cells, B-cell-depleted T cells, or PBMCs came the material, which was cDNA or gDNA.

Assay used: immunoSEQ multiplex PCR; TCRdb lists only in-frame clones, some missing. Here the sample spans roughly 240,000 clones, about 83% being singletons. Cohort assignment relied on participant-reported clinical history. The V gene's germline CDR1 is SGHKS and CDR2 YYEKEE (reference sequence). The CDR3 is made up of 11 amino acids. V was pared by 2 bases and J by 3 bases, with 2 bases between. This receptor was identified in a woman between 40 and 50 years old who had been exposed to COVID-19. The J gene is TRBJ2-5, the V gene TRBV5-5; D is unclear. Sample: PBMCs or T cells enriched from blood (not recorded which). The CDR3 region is CASSFEETQYF. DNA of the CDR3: TGTGCCAGCAGCTTCGAAGAGACCCAGTACTTC.